The 17 T cell receptor beta chains presented below share a single source sample, sequenced in a study of blood T cell repertoires in COVID-19. Generated by immunoSEQ multiplex PCR, the TCRdb table keeps only in-frame clones and is missing some. The sample shows 400,000 to 500,000 clones, about 88% of them seen only once. Specimen: PBMCs or T cells enriched from blood (not recorded which). These receptors came from a young woman who had been exposed to COVID-19.

The rearrangement uses TRBV27 and TRBJ2-5; 8 positions match TRBD1. CDR3 length: 16 amino acids. V dropped 5 bases and J dropped 2; count of bases not matched to a gene: 10. Germline loops: CDR1 MNHEY, CDR2 SMNVEV (reference sequence). CDR3 DNA: TGTGCCAGCAGTCCGTATGGACAGGGACCTCAAGAGACCCAGTACTTC. Residues: CASSPYGQGPQETQYF.

This rearrangement joins TRBV11-2 to TRBJ2-6, with D maybe TRBD1 (5 bases). V was trimmed by 3 bases and J by 0 bases, leaving 12 bases between them. The CDR3 is 17 residues long. The germline V gene encodes CDR1 SGHAT and CDR2 FQNNGV. DNA of the CDR3: TGTGCCAGCAGCTTTTTAACAGGCGCCTCTGGGGCCAACGTCCTGACTTTC. Amino acids: CASSFLTGASGANVLTF.

This rearrangement joins TRBV7-9 to TRBJ2-1; D may be TRBD2 (6 bases). This CDR3 comprises 19 residues. Trimming pared 3 bases from V and 0 bases from J, leaving 21 bases between. The germline CDR1 and CDR2 sequences are SEHNR and FQNEAQ (reference sequence). The CDR3 coding sequence is TGTGCCAGCAGCTTGACAGTGACCCCGAGGAGGGGCTCCTACAATGAGCAGTTCTTC. Translating it yields CASSLTVTPRRGSYNEQFF.

The chain employs TRBV7-2 and TRBJ2-5; no clear D. The CDR3 sequence is 15 residues long. V was trimmed by 0 bases and J by 4 bases, leaving 12 bases between them. Germline V gene lookup returns CDR1 SGHTA and CDR2 FQGNSA. The CDR3 here is CASSLAWQIAETQYF. DNA for the CDR3: TGTGCCAGCAGCTTAGCGTGGCAGATAGCAGAGACCCAGTACTTC.

The chain couples TRBV2 to TRBJ1-1, with D possibly being TRBD1 (6 bases). Germline assignment: CDR1 SNHLY and CDR2 FYNNEI. The V gene lost 6 bases and the J gene lost 4 bases, with 12 bases spanning the gap. The CDR3 is 13 residues long. The CDR3 reads CASRILGATEAFF. The CDR3 region has the DNA TGTGCCAGCAGAATATTGGGGGCCACTGAAGCTTTCTTT.

CDR3 nucleotide sequence: TGTGCCAGTAGTATACAACCTCAGGGAGAGCAGTACTTC. Its protein product is CASSIQPQGEQYF. The chain employs TRBV19 and TRBJ2-7; weak D call: TRBD1 (5 bases). The length of the CDR3 is 13 residues. V lost 2 bases and J lost 7, with 12 bases in between. Germline V CDR1 and CDR2: LNHDA, SQIVND (reference sequence).

The gene calls are TRBV2 and TRBJ1-1, with D perhaps TRBD1 (6 bases). V dropped 7 bases and J dropped 4 bases, with 16 bases sitting between them. Germline V gene sequence: CDR1 SNHLY, CDR2 FYNNEI. The CDR3 has 14 amino acids. The CDR3 protein is CASKTGGVGTEAFF. The CDR3 DNA reads as TGTGCCAGCAAAACGGGGGGCGTAGGCACTGAAGCTTTCTTT. The full variable domain, rest sourced from reference TRBV2 and TRBJ1-1, is EPEVTQTPSHQVTQMGQEVILRCVPISNHLYFYWYRQILGQKVEFLVSFYNNEISEKSEIFDDQFSVERPDGSNFTLKIRSTKLEDSAMYFCASKTGGVGTEAFFGQGTRLTVV.

The chain carries TRBV12-5 and TRBJ2-2; D not resolved. Germline V gene sequence: CDR1 LGHNT, CDR2 FRNRAP. This CDR3 is built from 20 residues. The ends were cut back, 2 bases at V and 6 bases at J, with 28 bases in the middle. The CDR3 DNA reads TGTGCTAGTGGTTTGTTCGCCGGTCTGAATAGCCTCAAGCCCGCCGGGGAGCTGTTTTTT. It encodes CASGLFAGLNSLKPAGELFF. Together with reference TRBV12-5 and TRBJ2-2, the CDR3 gives the full variable domain: DARVTQTPRHKVTEMGQEVTMRCQPILGHNTVFWYRQTMMQGLELLAYFRNRAPLDDSGMPKDRFSAEMPDATLATLKIQPSEPRDSAVYFCASGLFAGLNSLKPAGELFFGEGSRLTVL.

The table lists this clone with a count of one. The chain combines TRBV28 with TRBJ1-3; TRBD1 matches at 8 bases. J lost 14 bases, V lost 7 bases, and 13 bases had no gene match. Per the germline V gene, CDR1 is MDHEN and CDR2 is SYDVKM. CDR3 length: 13 amino acids. CDR3 residues: CASIERGDRPVYF. In nucleotides, the CDR3 is TGTGCCAGCATCGAAAGGGGGGACAGGCCAGTATATTTT.

The V gene is TRBV10-3, the J gene TRBJ2-7, with D uncertain. V lost 2 bases, J lost 2 bases, and 10 bases lay in between. CDR3 length: 14 amino acids. CDR1 and CDR2 (germline): ENHRY, SYGVKD. The CDR3 loop is CAISERTTTYEQYF. CDR3 nucleotide sequence: TGTGCCATCAGTGAGAGAACCACAACCTACGAGCAGTACTTC.

The chain is built from TRBV3-1 (or the pseudogene TRBV3-2) and TRBJ1-1; 9 bases match TRBD1. This CDR3 has 16 residues. The V gene's germline CDR1 is LGHDT and CDR2 YNNKEL (reference sequence). With 2 bases clipped from V and 5 bases from J, the junction kept 9 bases outside the gene matches. Here the CDR3 reads CASSQYDRDRVTEAFF. The CDR3 region has the DNA TGTGCCAGCAGCCAATACGACCGGGACAGGGTTACTGAAGCTTTCTTT.

This clone turned up a few times. This chain joins TRBV27 and TRBJ2-7; D remains ambiguous. The CDR3 has 13 residues. V was trimmed by 6 bases and J by 2 bases, leaving 11 bases between them. The V gene's germline CDR1 is MNHEY and CDR2 SMNVEV (reference sequence). CDR3 in DNA: TGTGCCAGCAGCTCTAATGATGCCTACGAGCAGTACTTC. Translating it yields CASSSNDAYEQYF.

This chain connects TRBV10-3 to TRBJ2-7; D is possibly TRBD2 (6 bases). V lost 8 bases and J lost 3, with 17 bases in between. CDR1 and CDR2 from the germline V gene are ENHRY and SYGVKD. The length of the CDR3 is 14 residues. The CDR3 here is CAIRDAGSGYEQYF. The CDR3 DNA is TGTGCCATCCGGGATGCGGGGAGTGGCTACGAGCAGTACTTC.

The rearrangement joins TRBV28 to TRBJ2-2; D uncertain. Trimming stripped 8 bases from V and 3 bases from J, with 16 bases between. The CDR3 has 15 residues. CDR1 and CDR2 from the germline V gene are MDHEN and SYDVKM. The CDR3 here is CASGYEYGYTGELFF. CDR3 nucleotide sequence: TGTGCCAGCGGGTACGAGTACGGGTACACCGGGGAGCTGTTTTTT.

CDR3 sequence (DNA): TGTGCCACCAGCAGTTCTGGGGAGTACAATGAGCAGTTCTTC. It is translated as CATSSSGEYNEQFF. The genes are TRBV15 and TRBJ2-1; D may be TRBD2 (5 bases). V was trimmed by 3 bases and J by 4 bases, leaving 10 bases between them. CDR1 is LNHNV, CDR2 YYDKDF, per germline (reference sequence). The CDR3 has 14 amino acids.

The rearrangement uses TRBV7-9 and TRBJ1-1; weak D call: TRBD1 (6 bases). The germline CDR1 and CDR2 sequences are SEHNR and FQNEAQ (reference sequence). Trimming took off 3 bases at V and 5 bases at J, with 16 bases between the two ends. This CDR3 is 15 amino acids long. CDR3 nucleotide sequence: TGTGCCAGCAGCTTGCGCGATCTACAGGGAACTGAAGCTTTCTTT. The encoded protein is CASSLRDLQGTEAFF.

The chain links TRBV6-5 to TRBJ2-7, with TRBD1 identical over 8 bases. V shed 0 bases, J shed 7 bases, and the junction held 5 bases outside the gene matches. This CDR3 is built from 14 residues. The germline gives CDR1 MNHEY, CDR2 SVGAGI. CDR3 sequence: CASSYSRQGREQYF. CDR3 DNA sequence: TGTGCCAGCAGTTACTCCAGACAGGGGAGAGAGCAGTACTTC.